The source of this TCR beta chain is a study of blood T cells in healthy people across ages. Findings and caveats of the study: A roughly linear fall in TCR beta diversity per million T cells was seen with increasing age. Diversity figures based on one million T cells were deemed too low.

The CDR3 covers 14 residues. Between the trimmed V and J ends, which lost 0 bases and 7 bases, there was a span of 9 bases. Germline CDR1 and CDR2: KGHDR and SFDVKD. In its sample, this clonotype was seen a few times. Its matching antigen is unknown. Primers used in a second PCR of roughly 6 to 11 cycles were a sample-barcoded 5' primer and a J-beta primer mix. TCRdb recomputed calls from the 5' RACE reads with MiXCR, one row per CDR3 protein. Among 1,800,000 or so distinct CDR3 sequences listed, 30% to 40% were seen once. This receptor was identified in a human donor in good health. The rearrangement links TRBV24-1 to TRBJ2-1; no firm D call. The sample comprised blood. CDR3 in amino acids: CATSDLRWVNEQFF. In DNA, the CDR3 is TGTGCCACCAGTGATTTGAGGTGGGTTAATGAGCAGTTCTTC.